Sequencing of this T cell receptor (beta chain) was carried out in a study of blood T cell repertoires in COVID-19. Study-wide background: Samples of COVID-19 (acute and convalescent) were obtained from the United States, Italy and Spain. PBMCs, B-cell-depleted T cells, or T cells were the source of the cDNA or gDNA that made up the material.

Methods used by the authors: Amplified reference gene primers provided the basis for estimating nucleated cell counts. Profiling relied on immunoSEQ multiplex PCR, and the TCRdb table lists in-frame clones only, not all of them. The V and J calls and clone size are taken from that table; D and trimming were inferred from the DNA. Of about 69,000 clones listed, about 88% are singletons. This CDR3 comprises 15 residues. Per germline, CDR1 LNHDA and CDR2 SQIVND (reference sequence). The J segment lost 8 bases and the V segment lost 5 bases, leaving 12 bases of the junction unmatched. Sequenced material: peripheral blood. The chain links TRBV19 to TRBJ2-1, with 7 positions matching TRBD2. This receptor was obtained from a woman aged 45-65 years with active COVID-19. In nucleotides, the CDR3 is TGTGCCAGTAGTGGTCGGAGCGGGATAACGTATGAGCAGTTCTTC. This encodes CASSGRSGITYEQFF. Filled out from reference TRBV19 and TRBJ2-1, the complete variable domain reads DGGITQSPKYLFRKEGQNVTLSCEQNLNHDAMYWYRQDPGQGLRLIYYSQIVNDFQKGDIAEGYSVSREKKESFPLTVTSAQKNPTAFYLCASSGRSGITYEQFFGPGTRLTVL.